Shown below are 27 T cell receptor beta chains from a single sample sequenced in a study of blood T cell repertoires in COVID-19. Clones were read by immunoSEQ multiplex PCR, and TCRdb kept only the in-frame ones, dropping some. This sample has around 190,000 clones; approximately 90% occur once, and the top ten carry 20% to 25%. Sequences were obtained from PBMCs or T cells enriched from blood (not recorded which). These receptors were taken from a woman in her thirties or forties in a cohort exposed to, infected with or recovered from COVID-19 (not recorded which).

This sequence joins TRBV27 and TRBJ1-6; a weak D match, TRBD1 (5 bases). This CDR3 spans 16 amino acids. Germline lookup yields CDR1 MNHEY and CDR2 SMNVEV (reference sequence). The V and J ends lost 7 bases and 3 bases respectively, with 16 bases between them. The CDR3 bases are TGTGCCAGCAAAATGACAGTTTCCTTCTATAATTCACCCCTCCACTTT. Its translation: CASKMTVSFYNSPLHF.

The gene calls are TRBV9 and TRBJ2-3; 9 positions agree with TRBD2. J gave up 3 bases and V 2 bases, and 4 bases lay outside the gene matches. CDR1 is SGDLS and CDR2 is YYNGEE in the germline V gene. The CDR3 is made up of 15 amino acids. The CDR3 DNA reads as TGTGCCAGCAGCGTCCAAGCGGGGGGAACAGATACGCAGTATTTT. Encoded protein: CASSVQAGGTDTQYF.

The rearrangement links TRBV6-5 to TRBJ1-6, with unresolved D. The ends were cut back, 0 bases at V and 0 bases at J, with 3 bases in the middle. CDR1 MNHEY and CDR2 SVGAGI come from the germline V gene. This CDR3 region has 15 residues. CDR3 residues: CASSYSSSYNSPLHF. CDR3 coding DNA: TGTGCCAGCAGTTACTCGAGCTCCTATAATTCACCCCTCCACTTT.

This chain links TRBV29-1 with TRBJ2-7, with TRBD2 identical over 8 bases. The CDR3 contains 12 residues. The V gene end was trimmed by 7 bases and the J gene end by 3 bases; junction bases not matched to a gene: 5. Germline CDR1 reads SQVTM; CDR2 reads ANQGSEA. CDR3 amino acids: CSATGTSYEQYF. CDR3 bases: TGCAGCGCTACCGGGACTAGCTACGAGCAGTACTTC.

With respect to this clone: This specimen includes other DNA sequences encoding the same CDR3. The gene calls are TRBV5-1 and TRBJ1-1; D is unclear. The CDR3 extends over 13 amino acids. The germline V gene has CDR1 SGHRS and CDR2 YFSETQ. V was pared by 0 bases and J by 2 bases, with 5 bases between. CDR3 coding DNA: TGCGCCAGCAGCTTGGGGAGTAACACTGAAGCTTTCTTT. This sequence encodes CASSLGSNTEAFF.

This clone occurred many times. The rearrangement uses TRBV11-2 and TRBJ2-2; D is unresolved. The CDR3 length is 15 residues. Trimming cost V 1 base and J 7 bases, with 13 bases left between them. Looked up from germline, CDR1 is SGHAT and CDR2 is FQNNGV. The CDR3 spells CASSLVISVDGELFF. The CDR3 region has the DNA TGTGCCAGCAGCTTAGTCATCAGCGTCGACGGGGAGCTGTTTTTT.

The gene calls are TRBV7-9 and TRBJ1-1, with TRBD1 as a possible D gene (6 bases). V was trimmed by 1 base and J by 4 bases, leaving 13 bases between them. The CDR3 totals 15 residues. Germline values: CDR1 SEHNR, CDR2 FQNEAQ (reference sequence). CDR3 nucleotide sequence: TGTGCCAGCAGCTTAGAGTCCCGGGGGGCCACTGAAGCTTTCTTT. Translation gives CASSLESRGATEAFF.

The chain combines TRBV7-2 with TRBJ2-1; 11 nucleotides line up with TRBD2. The CDR3 loop spans 16 amino acids. In germline, CDR1 is SGHTA, CDR2 FQGNSA. V was clipped by 4 bases and J by 7 bases; unmatched bases: 9. DNA of the CDR3: TGTGCCAGCAGCTCCCTAGCGGGAGGCTCGATTAATGAGCAGTTCTTC. As protein: CASSSLAGGSINEQFF.

This chain joins TRBV19 and TRBJ1-6, with D perhaps TRBD1 (6 bases). Between the trimmed V and J ends, which lost 3 bases and 8 bases, there was a span of 14 bases. This CDR3 has 15 residues. The germline CDR1 and CDR2 sequences are LNHDA and SQIVND (reference sequence). CDR3 residues: CASSITNKGDSPLHF. The DNA for the CDR3 is TGTGCCAGTAGTATTACTAACAAGGGGGATTCACCCCTCCACTTT.

Only a few counts were recorded for this clone. The chain joins TRBV10-2 to TRBJ1-5; the D is unclear. The V end lost 3 bases, the J end lost 4 bases, and 7 bases lay between the germline ends. Germline CDR1 is WSHSY and CDR2 is SAAADI. CDR3 length: 13 residues. CDR3 DNA: TGCGCCAGCAGTGAAACAGAGAATCAGCCCCAGCATTTT. Its protein product is CASSETENQPQHF.

On this clone itself: Different DNA sequences within this sample yield the same CDR3. J is TRBJ1-1 and V is TRBV12-3 or TRBV12-4, with a tentative D call TRBD1 (5 bases). The CDR3 consists of 13 residues. Trimming took off 3 bases at V and 5 bases at J, with 10 bases between the two ends. CDR3 region: CASSFGGGTEAFF. The CDR3 region has the DNA TGTGCCAGCAGTTTTGGGGGGGGAACTGAAGCTTTCTTT.

The chain has TRBV5-1 and TRBJ1-4; D is unresolved. V was pared by 0 bases and J by 3 bases, with 9 bases between. Per germline, CDR1 SGHRS and CDR2 YFSETQ. CDR3 size: 15 residues. This CDR3 is CASSLGHRANEKLFF. DNA of the CDR3: TGCGCCAGCAGCTTGGGGCACCGGGCTAATGAAAAACTGTTTTTT. Full variable domain (rest looked up from reference TRBV5-1 and TRBJ1-4): KAGVTQTPRYLIKTRGQQVTLSCSPISGHRSVSWYQQTPGQGLQFLFEYFSETQRNKGNFPGRFSGRQFSNSRSEMNVSTLELGDSALYLCASSLGHRANEKLFFGSGTQLSVL.

The chain employs TRBV6-5 and TRBJ1-4, with TRBD1 as a possible D gene (6 bases). V lost 7 bases, J lost 4 bases, and 16 bases lay in between. Germline CDR1 reads MNHEY; CDR2 reads SVGAGI. The CDR3 has 15 amino acids. CDR3 in amino acids: CASKQGGGGNEKLFF. Here the CDR3 DNA reads TGTGCCAGCAAACAGGGTGGGGGGGGTAATGAAAAACTGTTTTTT.

The V and J genes are TRBV11-2 and TRBJ2-4; 7 bases fit TRBD1. The CDR3 extends over 18 amino acids. V trimming: 5 bases; J trimming: 0 bases; junction bases outside the gene matches: 13. CDR1 SGHAT and CDR2 FQNNGV come from the germline V gene. The CDR3 DNA sequence: TGTGCCAGCAGCCCTACAGGGGAGAAAGAACTAGCCAAAAACATTCAGTACTTC. Its protein is CASSPTGEKELAKNIQYF. The complete variable domain, with remaining parts taken from reference TRBV11-2 and TRBJ2-4, reads EAGVAQSPRYKIIEKRQSVAFWCNPISGHATLYWYQQILGQGPKLLIQFQNNGVVDDSQLPKDRFSAERLKGVDSTLKIQPAKLEDSAVYLCASSPTGEKELAKNIQYFGAGTRLSVL.

The rearrangement joins TRBV7-2 to TRBJ1-2, with TRBD1 matching 8 bases. The germline V gene has CDR1 SGHTA and CDR2 FQGNSA. V shed 2 bases, J shed 8 bases, and the junction held 10 bases outside the gene matches. The CDR3 sequence is 15 residues long. In DNA form, the CDR3 reads TGTGCCAGCAGCTTATCCCCCGACAGGGGAGGAGGCTACACCTTC. Protein: CASSLSPDRGGGYTF.

This chain joins TRBV7-7 and TRBJ2-5; 11 nucleotides match TRBD2. The CDR3 has 16 residues. V lost 5 bases, J lost 0 bases, and 5 bases stayed unmatched. CDR1 is SSHAT, CDR2 FNYEAQ, per germline (reference sequence). For the CDR3, the DNA is TGTGCCAGCAGCCAAGGGACTAGCGGAAACCAAGAGACCCAGTACTTC. Amino acids: CASSQGTSGNQETQYF.

This rearrangement joins TRBV5-1 to TRBJ1-3; the match to TRBD1 covers 8 bases. This CDR3 has 17 residues. Germline loops: CDR1 SGHRS, CDR2 YFSETQ. V gave up 1 base and J gave up 0 bases; unmatched junction bases: 6. CDR3 nucleotide sequence: TGCGCCAGCAGCTTGAGCGGGACAGGCCTCTCTGGAAACACCATATATTTT. Translation: CASSLSGTGLSGNTIYF.

The V call is TRBV18, the J call TRBJ1-2; TRBD1 agrees at 7 bases. This CDR3 is 15 amino acids long. In germline, CDR1 is KGHSH, CDR2 LQKENI. J lost 3 bases, V lost 2 bases, and 6 bases had no gene match. CDR3: CASSPRRGQDYGYTF. The CDR3 DNA sequence: TGTGCCAGCTCACCAAGGAGGGGGCAGGACTATGGCTACACCTTC.

This chain uses TRBV6-2 or TRBV6-3 with TRBJ1-5, with 7 nucleotides matching TRBD1. The CDR3 runs 14 residues. V shed 2 bases, J shed 7 bases, and the junction held 5 bases outside the gene matches. The V gene's germline CDR1 is MNHEY and CDR2 SVGEGT. This chain's CDR3 is CASSYDRVKQPQHF. CDR3 in DNA: TGTGCCAGCAGTTACGACAGGGTGAAGCAGCCCCAGCATTTT.

The chain couples TRBV3-1 (or the pseudogene TRBV3-2) to TRBJ1-1; the D is unclear. This CDR3 contains 13 residues. Germline CDR1 reads LGHDT; CDR2 reads YNNKEL (reference sequence). The V end was cut by 4 bases, the J end by 5 bases, with 11 bases between. The CDR3 sequence: CASSLLPGTEAFF. CDR3 coding DNA: TGTGCCAGCAGCCTCCTTCCGGGGACTGAAGCTTTCTTT.

This chain joins TRBV4-3 and TRBJ1-4; the D is unclear. This CDR3 has 16 amino acids. CDR1 LGHNA and CDR2 YSLEER come from the germline V gene. V was pared by 0 bases and J by 4 bases, with 12 bases between. The CDR3 sequence is CASSQEIEPGNEKLFF. For the CDR3, the DNA is TGCGCCAGCAGCCAAGAGATCGAGCCGGGTAATGAAAAACTGTTTTTT.

The genes are TRBV11-2 and TRBJ2-7, with 9 bases aligning to TRBD1. The CDR3 is 15 residues long. The ends lost 1 base at V and 4 bases at J; junction bases unmatched: 5. The germline gives CDR1 SGHAT, CDR2 FQNNGV. The CDR3 DNA follows: TGTGCCAGCAGCTTAGGCGGAGGGACAGGGTACGAGCAGTACTTC. Translating gives CASSLGGGTGYEQYF.

This rearrangement joins TRBV6-4 to TRBJ1-4; TRBD1 matches at 7 bases. The CDR3 spans 16 residues. With 2 bases clipped from V and 5 bases from J, the junction kept 8 bases outside the gene matches. Looked up from germline, CDR1 is MRHNA and CDR2 is SNTAGT. CDR3 region: CASSDKKGTENEKLFF. Written as DNA, the CDR3 is TGTGCCAGCAGTGACAAAAAAGGGACAGAGAATGAAAAACTGTTTTTT.

This clone was recorded a few times. The chain couples TRBV10-2 to TRBJ1-2; D unresolved. Germline V gene sequence: CDR1 WSHSY, CDR2 SAAADI. The germline V and J ends were trimmed by 0 bases and 4 bases, with 15 bases remaining between them. The CDR3 runs to 16 residues. The CDR3 reads CASSESWAGGGYGYTF. DNA of the CDR3: TGCGCCAGCAGTGAGTCGTGGGCGGGCGGTGGCTATGGCTACACCTTC.

The chain carries TRBV28 and TRBJ1-4; TRBD1 matches 8 bases. Germline V gives CDR1 MDHEN, CDR2 SYDVKM. The CDR3 loop spans 21 amino acids. J was trimmed by 2 bases and V by 3 bases; bases with no gene match: 20. The CDR3 here is CASSFRDPGGSASGTNEKLFF. The CDR3 region has the DNA TGTGCCAGCAGTTTCCGTGACCCAGGGGGCTCTGCGTCTGGGACTAATGAAAAACTGTTTTTT.

CDR3 nucleotide sequence: TGTGCCAGCAGCTTACCGCGATGGCCAGGGGTGGGGTACGAGCAGTACTTC. It codes for CASSLPRWPGVGYEQYF. This chain links TRBV11-2 with TRBJ2-7; D possibly corresponds to TRBD1 (6 bases). Germline-derived CDR1 and CDR2 are SGHAT and FQNNGV. The CDR3 is 17 amino acids. V dropped 2 bases and J dropped 4 bases, with 21 bases sitting between them.

The J gene is TRBJ1-4, the V gene TRBV5-1; 8 nucleotides agree with TRBD1. Trimming cost V 4 bases and J 2 bases; bases outside gene matches: 7. The CDR3 contains 16 residues. Per germline, CDR1 SGHRS and CDR2 YFSETQ. The CDR3: CASSQDRARTNEKLFF. CDR3 coding DNA: TGCGCCAGCAGCCAGGACAGGGCGAGGACTAATGAAAAACTGTTTTTT.